What follows are 12 T cell receptor beta chains derived from one specimen sequenced in a study of T cell repertoires in cytomegalovirus infection. MiXCR, run by TCRdb on the reads, gives a single entry per CDR3 protein. The sample records approximately 220,000 distinct CDR3 sequences, approximately 38% being singletons. Their recognized antigens are unknown. The input for sequencing was CD8+ T cells from cultured PBMCs, taken from culture after CMV antigen stimulation. The origin of the receptors is a human donor in good health (CMV status not recorded). Some clones in this sample may be carry-over from other donors' samples.

This chain uses TRBV27 with TRBJ2-7, with 8 positions matching TRBD2. The V and J ends lost 6 bases and 2 bases, in that order; junction bases with no gene match: 6. Per germline, CDR1 MNHEY and CDR2 SMNVEV (reference sequence). This CDR3 contains 14 residues. The CDR3 DNA reads as TGTGCCAGCAGCTATCAAGCGGGGGCCTACGAGCAGTACTTC. It is translated as CASSYQAGAYEQYF.

This clonotype was found many times. V usage is TRBV7-8 and J usage is TRBJ2-1; 12 positions agree with TRBD2. CDR3 length: 18 amino acids. V dropped 5 bases and J dropped 4; count of bases not matched to a gene: 12. Germline CDR1 SGHVS, CDR2 FQNEAQ. The CDR3 nucleotides read TGTGCCAGCAGCCGGGGGCTAGCGGGAGGGCCTATTTACAATGAGCAGTTCTTC. Translation gives CASSRGLAGGPIYNEQFF.

The gene calls are TRBV7-9 and TRBJ1-5; tentative D call: TRBD1 (5 bases). Trimming cost V 5 bases and J 1 base, with 15 bases left between them. CDR3 length: 16 residues. The germline CDR1 and CDR2 sequences are SEHNR and FQNEAQ (reference sequence). CDR3 sequence (DNA): TGTGCCAGCAGCCCCGGGGCAGGGAGAAGCAATCAGCCCCAGCATTTT. It encodes CASSPGAGRSNQPQHF.

The rearrangement links TRBV6-5 to TRBJ2-3; a weak D match, TRBD2 (5 bases). The V and J ends lost 5 bases and 1 base respectively, with 10 bases between them. Germline V gene lookup returns CDR1 MNHEY and CDR2 SVGAGI. The CDR3 runs to 14 residues. CDR3 DNA: TGTGCCAGCAGTCTGTGGCGGGGCACAGATACGCAGTATTTT. This gives the protein CASSLWRGTDTQYF.

The chain is built from TRBV2 and TRBJ1-1, with a possible D match to TRBD1 (5 bases). Germline lookup yields CDR1 SNHLY and CDR2 FYNNEI. Trimming left V 8 bases short and J 7 bases short, with 11 bases between. The length of the CDR3 is 11 residues. CDR3 bases: TGTGCCAGCCTCGGGGGGGGTGAAGCTTTCTTT. It encodes CASLGGGEAFF.

The chain has TRBV27 and TRBJ1-1; the D gene is possibly TRBD1 (6 bases). In germline, CDR1 is MNHEY, CDR2 SMNVEV (reference sequence). Trimming left V 7 bases short and J 0 bases short, with 12 bases between. The CDR3 spans 14 residues. Here the CDR3 reads CASNTGLMNTEAFF. The CDR3 region has the DNA TGTGCCAGCAACACAGGGCTAATGAACACTGAAGCTTTCTTT.

This clonotype came up a few times. The rearrangement links TRBV7-6 to TRBJ2-1; tentative D call: TRBD1 (6 bases). Germline CDR1 reads SGHVS; CDR2 reads FNYEAQ. CDR3 length: 15 amino acids. Trimming removed 5 bases at V and 4 bases at J, with 15 bases between. The CDR3 sequence: CASSLVTTGYNEQFF. The DNA of the CDR3 is TGTGCCAGCAGCCTAGTGACCACAGGGTACAATGAGCAGTTCTTC.

This clonotype was observed a few times. The gene calls are TRBV5-4 and TRBJ2-3; the D gene is possibly TRBD2 (6 bases). Germline V gene data show CDR1 as SGHNT and CDR2 as YYREEE (reference sequence). CDR3 length: 16 residues. V was shortened by 4 bases and J by 4 bases, with 19 bases between the two germline ends. CDR3 region: CASSVSGTPRADTQYF. CDR3 bases: TGTGCCAGCAGCGTCTCCGGGACTCCCCGAGCAGATACGCAGTATTTT.

This clonotype has ten or more counts. The J gene is TRBJ1-3, the V gene TRBV7-9; D may be TRBD1 (6 bases). Trimming took off 5 bases at V and 2 bases at J, with 19 bases between the two ends. CDR3 size: 17 residues. From germline, CDR1 is SEHNR and CDR2 FQNEAQ (reference sequence). This chain's CDR3 is CASSRLPGQLAGNTIYF. Written as DNA, the CDR3 is TGTGCCAGCAGCCGCCTGCCTGGACAGTTGGCTGGAAACACCATATATTTT.

This clonotype was seen more than once but under ten times. The J gene is TRBJ2-5, the V gene TRBV7-9; perhaps D is TRBD1 or TRBD2 (5 bases each). The CDR3 is 16 residues long. Trimming shortened V by 2 bases and J by 3 bases, and 16 bases separated the two germline ends. Germline V gene data show CDR1 as SEHNR and CDR2 as FQNEAQ (reference sequence). Here the CDR3 DNA reads TGTGCCAGCAGCTTATTACAGGCTAGCTCTAAAGAGACCCAGTACTTC. Protein product: CASSLLQASSKETQYF.

This clonotype was counted between two and nine times. J is TRBJ2-1 and V is TRBV27; the D gene is possibly TRBD2 (5 bases). Trimming shortened V by 5 bases and J by 5 bases, and 10 bases separated the two germline ends. The CDR3 extends over 13 amino acids. CDR1 is MNHEY, CDR2 SMNVEV, per germline (reference sequence). The CDR3 spells CASSVTGNNEQFF. CDR3 nucleotide sequence: TGTGCCAGCAGTGTTACCGGGAACAATGAGCAGTTCTTC.

The chain couples TRBV19 to TRBJ2-1, with 8 positions matching TRBD2. Losses at the gene ends were 3 bases for V and 6 bases for J; bases not matched to a gene: 10. The CDR3 contains 16 residues. The germline V gene encodes CDR1 LNHDA and CDR2 SQIVND (reference sequence). This chain's CDR3 is CASSMAREGLGNEQFF. The DNA of the CDR3 is TGTGCCAGTAGTATGGCCCGGGAGGGCCTGGGCAATGAGCAGTTCTTC. The whole variable domain, filled in from reference TRBV19 and TRBJ2-1, reads DGGITQSPKYLFRKEGQNVTLSCEQNLNHDAMYWYRQDPGQGLRLIYYSQIVNDFQKGDIAEGYSVSREKKESFPLTVTSAQKNPTAFYLCASSMAREGLGNEQFFGPGTRLTVL.